The 25 T cell receptor beta chains below all came from one sample that was sequenced in a study of blood T cell repertoires in COVID-19. Sequencing was performed with immunoSEQ multiplex PCR; in TCRdb, only in-frame clones are kept and a portion is missing. The table shows under 20,000 clones, with over 80% occurring only once. Sequencing was performed on peripheral blood. These receptors were collected from a human donor in a cohort sampled during active COVID-19. The donor label of this sample is uncertain.

The chain joins TRBV11-2 to TRBJ2-7; 7 bases are a match to TRBD2. The J segment lost 7 bases and the V segment lost 3 bases, leaving 6 bases of the junction unmatched. This CDR3 has 13 amino acids. Germline V gene sequence: CDR1 SGHAT, CDR2 FQNNGV. CDR3: CASSFRWGGEQYF. CDR3 DNA: TGTGCCAGCAGCTTCCGGTGGGGAGGGGAGCAGTACTTC.

The chain couples TRBV6-5 to TRBJ2-7; D is uncertain. Germline CDR1 is MNHEY and CDR2 is SVGAGI. Deletions cut 6 bases from V and 4 bases from J, with 10 bases between. This CDR3 has 12 amino acids. The CDR3: CASSQKIYEQYF. CDR3 in DNA: TGTGCCAGCAGCCAGAAGATTTACGAGCAGTACTTC.

The chain recombines TRBV30 with TRBJ2-4; the D gene is possibly TRBD2 (5 bases). V lost 4 bases and J 0 bases, leaving 13 bases between the germline ends. CDR3 length equals 15 residues. CDR1 and CDR2 from the germline V gene are GTSNPN and SVGIG (reference sequence). The CDR3 sequence is CAWKRADLAKNIQYF. CDR3 bases: TGTGCCTGGAAGAGGGCCGACCTAGCCAAAAACATTCAGTACTTC.

V gene TRBV27 combines with J gene TRBJ2-3; 8 nucleotides agree with TRBD1. The V gene's germline CDR1 is MNHEY and CDR2 SMNVEV (reference sequence). Unmatched junction bases numbered 8, after V lost 6 bases and J lost 3 bases. The CDR3 runs 15 residues. This CDR3 is CASRDRGHRTDTQYF. Here the CDR3 DNA reads TGTGCCAGCAGAGACAGGGGACATAGAACAGATACGCAGTATTTT.

V gene TRBV6-2 or TRBV6-3 combines with J gene TRBJ2-3; D remains unclear. The CDR3 length is 11 residues. V shed 4 bases and J shed 6 bases, with 5 bases lying between them. Per the germline V gene, CDR1 is MNHEY and CDR2 is SVGEGT. CDR3 sequence (DNA): TGTGCCAGCAGTTGGCCCGATACGCAGTATTTT. Its translation: CASSWPDTQYF.

The V and J genes are TRBV3-1 (or the pseudogene TRBV3-2) and TRBJ2-2; 15 bases map to TRBD2. CDR3 length: 19 amino acids. V trimming: 4 bases; J trimming: 2 bases; junction bases outside the gene matches: 8. The germline CDR1 and CDR2 sequences are LGHDT and YNNKEL (reference sequence). In nucleotides, the CDR3 is TGTGCCAGCAGCCCTCGTCCGGGACTAGCGGGAGGTAACACCGGGGAGCTGTTTTTT. It specifies CASSPRPGLAGGNTGELFF.

This rearrangement joins TRBV19 to TRBJ1-2; 9 bases are a match to TRBD1. V shed 3 bases and J 4 bases; nucleotides not matched to a gene: 15. Germline V lookup: CDR1 LNHDA, CDR2 SQIVND (reference sequence). CDR3 length: 18 residues. As DNA, the CDR3 is TGTGCCAGTAGTATTGGTCCCGGGACAGGGTTTGGTGGCTATGGCTACACCTTC. This translates into CASSIGPGTGFGGYGYTF.

The V call is TRBV5-1, the J call TRBJ2-7; 7 nucleotides align to TRBD1. J lost 5 bases, V lost 0 bases, and 2 bases had no gene match. The CDR3 is 13 amino acids. Germline V gene lookup returns CDR1 SGHRS and CDR2 YFSETQ. The chain's CDR3 is CASSLDTGDEQYF. The DNA for the CDR3 is TGCGCCAGCAGCTTGGACACAGGGGACGAGCAGTACTTC.

This clone has more than one count but fewer than ten. The rearrangement joins TRBV11-2 to TRBJ2-4, with TRBD2 matching over 7 bases. Germline lookup yields CDR1 SGHAT and CDR2 FQNNGV. Unmatched junction bases numbered 16, after V lost 5 bases and J lost 9 bases. The CDR3 spans 16 residues. The CDR3 DNA is TGTGCCAGCAGCCTTTTGGGTGGGCGGGAGAGGATCATTCAGTACTTC. It is translated as CASSLLGGRERIIQYF. Full variable domain (outside the CDR3, taken from reference TRBV11-2 and TRBJ2-4): EAGVAQSPRYKIIEKRQSVAFWCNPISGHATLYWYQQILGQGPKLLIQFQNNGVVDDSQLPKDRFSAERLKGVDSTLKIQPAKLEDSAVYLCASSLLGGRERIIQYFGAGTRLSVL.

This clone was found a few times. The genes are TRBV5-1 and TRBJ2-3; TRBD1 aligns across 10 bases. Germline V CDR1 and CDR2: SGHRS, YFSETQ. V trimming: 0 bases; J trimming: 3 bases; junction bases outside the gene matches: 1. CDR3 length: 15 amino acids. CDR3 protein: CASSLGGQGTDTQYF. As DNA, the CDR3 is TGCGCCAGCAGCTTGGGGGGACAGGGGACAGATACGCAGTATTTT. The whole variable domain, remainder taken from reference TRBV5-1 and TRBJ2-3, is KAGVTQTPRYLIKTRGQQVTLSCSPISGHRSVSWYQQTPGQGLQFLFEYFSETQRNKGNFPGRFSGRQFSNSRSEMNVSTLELGDSALYLCASSLGGQGTDTQYFGPGTRLTVL.

This clone was seen a few times. The J gene is TRBJ1-5, the V gene TRBV19; D is ambiguous. Germline V lookup: CDR1 LNHDA, CDR2 SQIVND (reference sequence). There are 13 residues in the CDR3. Between the trimmed V and J ends, which lost 1 base and 5 bases, there was a span of 6 bases. CDR3 DNA: TGTGCCAGTAGTATAGGTGCAGATCAGCCCCAGCATTTT. Its translation: CASSIGADQPQHF.

The chain carries TRBV5-1 and TRBJ2-1, with D possibly TRBD2 on 6 matching bases. Trimming cost V 2 bases and J 5 bases, with 8 bases left between them. The germline gives CDR1 SGHRS, CDR2 YFSETQ. The CDR3 is made up of 13 amino acids. CDR3 bases: TGCGCCAGCAGCTTCCGGAGGGACAATGAGCAGTTCTTC. Residues: CASSFRRDNEQFF.

CDR3 sequence (DNA): TGTGCCAGCAGCCTCAAAGCGGGATATAGCACAGATACGCAGTATTTT. Translating gives CASSLKAGYSTDTQYF. This chain joins TRBV7-9 and TRBJ2-3; TRBD2 agrees at 7 bases. The CDR3 has 16 residues. CDR1 is SEHNR and CDR2 is FQNEAQ in the germline V gene (reference sequence). Unmatched junction bases numbered 8, after V lost 5 bases and J lost 0 bases.

The rearrangement uses TRBV19 and TRBJ2-7; 7 bases fit TRBD2. The ends lost 10 bases at V and 2 bases at J; junction bases unmatched: 11. The germline V gene has CDR1 LNHDA and CDR2 SQIVND (reference sequence). The CDR3 runs 14 residues. The CDR3: CATVSERDTYEQYF. The DNA for the CDR3 is TGTGCCACCGTCTCCGAGCGGGATACCTACGAGCAGTACTTC.

This clone was counted a single time. This chain joins TRBV5-4 and TRBJ2-1; 14 bases align to TRBD2. The junction had 6 bases not matched to a gene; V was cut back by 5 bases and J by 8 bases. CDR1 is SGHNT, CDR2 YYREEE, per germline (reference sequence). The CDR3 has 15 residues. The CDR3 loop is CASRTGTSGSYEQFF. The CDR3 DNA sequence: TGTGCCAGCAGAACCGGGACTAGCGGGAGCTATGAGCAGTTCTTC.

This chain uses TRBV19 with TRBJ1-1; the D gene is possibly TRBD1 (5 bases). Germline V lookup: CDR1 LNHDA, CDR2 SQIVND (reference sequence). V dropped 5 bases and J dropped 1 base, with 14 bases sitting between them. The CDR3 sequence is 15 residues long. The CDR3 DNA is TGTGCCAGTAGTCGGGGGTTGGGATCGAACACTGAAGCTTTCTTT. Amino acids: CASSRGLGSNTEAFF.

V is TRBV7-9 and J is TRBJ1-4, with 9 bases lining up with TRBD1. V trimming: 2 bases; J trimming: 10 bases; junction bases outside the gene matches: 14. There are 17 residues in the CDR3. Germline values: CDR1 SEHNR, CDR2 FQNEAQ (reference sequence). The CDR3 protein is CASSLTQGAGKVVKLFF. The DNA of the CDR3 is TGTGCCAGCAGCTTAACACAGGGGGCCGGAAAAGTCGTAAAACTGTTTTTT.

The chain links TRBV10-1 to TRBJ1-1; D unclear. Trimming removed 10 bases at V and 5 bases at J, with 17 bases between. The CDR3 sequence is 13 residues long. Germline CDR1 and CDR2: WNHNN and SYGVQD (reference sequence). Here the CDR3 reads CAIYLARTTEAFF. In DNA form, the CDR3 reads TGCGCCATCTATTTAGCCCGGACTACTGAAGCTTTCTTT.

This chain's CDR3 is CASSQGTSGLHSYEQYF. The CDR3 coding sequence is TGTGCCAGCAGCCAAGGGACTAGCGGGCTTCATTCCTACGAGCAGTACTTC. The rearrangement uses TRBV7-9 and TRBJ2-7; 12 nucleotides match TRBD2. V shed 5 bases, J shed 1 base, and the junction held 9 bases outside the gene matches. Germline lookup yields CDR1 SEHNR and CDR2 FQNEAQ (reference sequence). The CDR3 totals 17 residues. Full variable domain (outside the CDR3, taken from reference TRBV7-9 and TRBJ2-7): DTGVSQNPRHKITKRGQNVTFRCDPISEHNRLYWYRQTLGQGPEFLTYFQNEAQLEKSRLLSDRFSAERPKGSFSTLEIQRTEQGDSAMYLCASSQGTSGLHSYEQYFGPGTRLTVT.

The chain employs TRBV21-1 and TRBJ2-3; the tabulated D call, TRBD2, remains unverified against the DNA. TRBV21-1 is an annotated pseudogene. The CDR3 is 18 amino acids. This CDR3 reads CASECRGHLAGATDTQYF. DNA of the CDR3: TGTGCCAGCGAGTGCAGGGGGCATCTAGCGGGAGCCACAGATACGCAGTATTTT.

V and J are TRBV2 and TRBJ1-1; D gene ambiguous. Germline CDR1 SNHLY, CDR2 FYNNEI. Trimming pared 5 bases from V and 0 bases from J, leaving 7 bases between. The CDR3 runs to 13 residues. The CDR3 bases are TGTGCCAGCAGTACTCGCTTGAACACTGAAGCTTTCTTT. Its translation: CASSTRLNTEAFF.

The CDR3 nucleotides read TGTGCCAGCTCCCAACAGGTTGTAGCGGGAGAGGAGACCCAGTACTTC. This translates into CASSQQVVAGEETQYF. This rearrangement joins TRBV18 to TRBJ2-5; 9 bases fit TRBD2. The V segment lost 6 bases and the J segment 5 bases; nucleotides outside the gene matches: 13. From germline, CDR1 is KGHSH and CDR2 LQKENI. The CDR3 sequence is 16 residues long.

This clone came up once. The rearrangement uses TRBV7-9 and TRBJ1-6; D is possibly TRBD1 (5 bases). Trimming cost V 2 bases and J 8 bases, with 10 bases left between them. Per the germline V gene, CDR1 is SEHNR and CDR2 is FQNEAQ (reference sequence). This CDR3 contains 14 residues. The CDR3 loop reads CASSLQGIDSPLHF. In DNA, the CDR3 is TGTGCCAGCAGCTTACAGGGTATAGATTCACCCCTCCACTTT.

The chain has TRBV2 and TRBJ1-2; D unresolved. Germline V gene sequence: CDR1 SNHLY, CDR2 FYNNEI. The CDR3 totals 12 residues. Trimming took off 2 bases at V and 8 bases at J, with 9 bases between the two ends. CDR3 loop: CASSERRFGYTF. Written as DNA, the CDR3 is TGTGCCAGCAGTGAAAGGAGATTCGGCTACACCTTC.

V usage is TRBV5-1 and J usage is TRBJ2-6; 12 nucleotides match TRBD2. The germline gives CDR1 SGHRS, CDR2 YFSETQ. Unmatched junction bases numbered 4, after V lost 0 bases and J lost 0 bases. The CDR3 sequence is 19 residues long. CDR3 nucleotide sequence: TGCGCCAGCAGCTTGGGGACTAGCGGGATGGGCTCTGGGGCCAACGTCCTGACTTTC. This sequence encodes CASSLGTSGMGSGANVLTF.